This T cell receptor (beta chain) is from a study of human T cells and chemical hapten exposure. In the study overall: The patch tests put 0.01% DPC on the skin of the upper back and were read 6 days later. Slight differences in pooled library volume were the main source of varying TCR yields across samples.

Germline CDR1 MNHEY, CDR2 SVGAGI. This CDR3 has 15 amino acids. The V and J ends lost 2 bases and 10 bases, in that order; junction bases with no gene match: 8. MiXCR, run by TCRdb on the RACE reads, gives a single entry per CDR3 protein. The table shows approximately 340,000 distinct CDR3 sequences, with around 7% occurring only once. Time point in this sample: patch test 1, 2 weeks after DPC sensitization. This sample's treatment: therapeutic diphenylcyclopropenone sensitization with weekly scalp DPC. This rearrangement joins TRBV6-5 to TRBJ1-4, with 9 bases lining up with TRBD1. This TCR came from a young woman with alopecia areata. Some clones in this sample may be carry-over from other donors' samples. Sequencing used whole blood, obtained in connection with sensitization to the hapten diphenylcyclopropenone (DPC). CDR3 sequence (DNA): TGTGCCAGCAGTTACACCGACAGGGGGGCCCCAAAACTGTTTTTT. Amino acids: CASSYTDRGAPKLFF.